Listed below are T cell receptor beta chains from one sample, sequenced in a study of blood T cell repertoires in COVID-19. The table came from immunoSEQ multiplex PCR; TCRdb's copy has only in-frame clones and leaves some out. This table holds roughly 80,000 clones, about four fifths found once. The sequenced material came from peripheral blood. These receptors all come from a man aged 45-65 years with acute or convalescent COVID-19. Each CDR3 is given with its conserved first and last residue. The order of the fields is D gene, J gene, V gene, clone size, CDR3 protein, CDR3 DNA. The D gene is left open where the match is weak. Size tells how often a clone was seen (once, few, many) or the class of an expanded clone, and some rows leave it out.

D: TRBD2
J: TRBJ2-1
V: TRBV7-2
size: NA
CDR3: CASSLASGGYNEQFF
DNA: TGTGCCAGCAGCTTAGCTAGCGGGGGGTACAATGAGCAGTTCTTC

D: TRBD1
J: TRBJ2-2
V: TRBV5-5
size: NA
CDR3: CASSFPSFGQESNTGELFF
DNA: TGTGCCAGCAGCTTCCCTTCCTTTGGACAGGAGTCGAACACCGGGGAGCTGTTTTTT

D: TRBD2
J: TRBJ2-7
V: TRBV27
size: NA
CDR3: CASSRTSSYEQYF
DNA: TGTGCCAGCAGCCGGACTAGCTCCTACGAGCAGTACTTC

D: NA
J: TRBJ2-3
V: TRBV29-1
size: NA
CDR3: CSVEAEAGNTQYF
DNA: TGCAGCGTTGAAGCTGAGGCCGGAAATACGCAGTATTTT

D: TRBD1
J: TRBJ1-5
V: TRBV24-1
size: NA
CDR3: CATSEPGQGQPQHF
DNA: TGTGCCACCAGTGAACCGGGACAGGGTCAGCCCCAGCATTTT

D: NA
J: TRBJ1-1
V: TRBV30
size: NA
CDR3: CAWSESAEAFF
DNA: TGTGCCTGGAGTGAATCCGCTGAAGCTTTCTTT

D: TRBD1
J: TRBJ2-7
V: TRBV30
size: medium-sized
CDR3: CAWSRTGGYEQYF
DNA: TGTGCCTGGAGTAGGACAGGGGGTTACGAGCAGTACTTC

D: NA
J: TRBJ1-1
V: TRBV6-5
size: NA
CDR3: CASSYSRGRTEAFF
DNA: TGTGCCAGCAGTTACTCGCGGGGGAGAACTGAAGCTTTCTTT

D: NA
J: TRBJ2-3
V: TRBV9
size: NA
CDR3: CASSEQGSTDTQYF
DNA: TGTGCCAGCAGCGAACAGGGTAGCACAGATACGCAGTATTTT

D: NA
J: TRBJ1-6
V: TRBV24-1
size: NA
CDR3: CATSGGGGSPLHF
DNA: TGTGCCACCAGTGGAGGCGGAGGTTCACCCCTCCACTTT

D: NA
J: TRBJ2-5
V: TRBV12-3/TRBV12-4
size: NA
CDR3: CASSSTGSETQYF
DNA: TGTGCCAGCAGTTCTACAGGGAGCGAGACCCAGTACTTC

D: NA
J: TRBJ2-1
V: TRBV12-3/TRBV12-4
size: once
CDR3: CASSPTTTLGQFF
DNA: TGTGCCAGCAGCCCCACTACAACCCTAGGGCAGTTCTTC

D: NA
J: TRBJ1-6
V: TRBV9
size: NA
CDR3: CASSRGNAGSPLHF
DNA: TGTGCCAGCAGCAGAGGGAACGCCGGTTCACCCCTCCACTTT

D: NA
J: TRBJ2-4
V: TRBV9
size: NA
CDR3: CASSVGDIQYF
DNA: TGTGCCAGCAGCGTAGGCGACATTCAGTACTTC

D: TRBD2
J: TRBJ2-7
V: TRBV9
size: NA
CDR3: CASSVTPYVGASGSSGLYF
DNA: TGTGCCAGCAGCGTGACCCCCTACGTCGGCGCTAGCGGGAGTTCTGGGTTGTACTTC

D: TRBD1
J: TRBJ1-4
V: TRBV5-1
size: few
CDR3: CASSPGQGYEKLFF
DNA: TGCGCCAGCAGCCCCGGACAGGGGTATGAAAAACTGTTTTTT

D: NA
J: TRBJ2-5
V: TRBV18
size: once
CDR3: CASTPGYSQETQYF
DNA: TGTGCCAGCACGCCGGGGTACTCTCAAGAGACCCAGTACTTC

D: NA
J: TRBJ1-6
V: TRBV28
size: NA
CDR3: CASTPGTRRNSPLHF
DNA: TGTGCCAGCACTCCGGGAACCCGAAGGAATTCACCCCTCCACTTT

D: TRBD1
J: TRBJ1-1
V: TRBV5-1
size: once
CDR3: CASSQGAGAEAFF
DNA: TGCGCCAGCAGCCAGGGGGCGGGCGCTGAAGCTTTCTTT

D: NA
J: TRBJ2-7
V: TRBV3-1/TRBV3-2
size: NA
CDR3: CASSQGLTGYEQYF
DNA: TGTGCCAGCAGCCAAGGGCTTACAGGCTACGAGCAGTACTTC

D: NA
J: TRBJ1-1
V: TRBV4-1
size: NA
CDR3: CASSQEAGVGEAFF
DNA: TGCGCCAGCAGCCAAGAAGCGGGGGTGGGTGAAGCTTTCTTT

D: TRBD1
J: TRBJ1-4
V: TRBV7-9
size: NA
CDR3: CASRSLDRDNEKLFF
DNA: TGTGCCAGCAGGTCCCTGGACAGGGATAATGAAAAACTGTTTTTT

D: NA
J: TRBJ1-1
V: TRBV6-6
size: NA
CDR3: CASSYEGGTEAFF
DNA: TGTGCCAGCAGTTACGAGGGAGGCACTGAAGCTTTCTTT

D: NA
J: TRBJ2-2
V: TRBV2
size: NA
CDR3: CASSPTRVGNTGELFF
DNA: TGTGCCAGCAGTCCGACTAGAGTTGGGAACACCGGGGAGCTGTTTTTT

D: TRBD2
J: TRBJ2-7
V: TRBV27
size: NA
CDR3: CASSSLAESYEQYF
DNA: TGTGCCAGCAGTTCACTAGCGGAGTCCTACGAGCAGTACTTC

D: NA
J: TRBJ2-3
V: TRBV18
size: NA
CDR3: CASSRSSGGIIGTDTQYF
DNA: TGTGCCAGCTCACGCTCTTCTGGGGGGATAATCGGGACAGATACGCAGTATTTT

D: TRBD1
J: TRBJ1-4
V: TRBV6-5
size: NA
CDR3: CASSTGGAGEKLFF
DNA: TGTGCCAGCAGCACAGGGGGCGCGGGTGAAAAACTGTTTTTT

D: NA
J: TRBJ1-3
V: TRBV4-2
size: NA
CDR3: CASRQNRDTISGNTIYF
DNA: TGTGCCAGCAGACAAAACCGGGACACCATCTCTGGAAACACCATATATTTT

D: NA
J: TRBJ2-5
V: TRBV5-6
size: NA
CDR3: CASNEGVLETQYF
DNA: TGTGCCAGCAACGAGGGGGTTTTAGAGACCCAGTACTTC

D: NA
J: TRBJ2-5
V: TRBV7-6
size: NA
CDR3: CASSLGGQIETQYF
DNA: TGTGCCAGCAGCTTAGGCGGACAAATAGAGACCCAGTACTTC

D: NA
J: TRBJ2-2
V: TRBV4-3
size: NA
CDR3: CASSQDFVGDTGELFF
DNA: TGCGCCAGCAGCCAAGATTTTGTGGGAGACACCGGGGAGCTGTTTTTT

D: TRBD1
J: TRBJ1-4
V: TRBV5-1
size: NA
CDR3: CASSKRDRVGEKLFF
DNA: TGCGCCAGCAGCAAGAGGGACAGGGTCGGGGAAAAACTGTTTTTT

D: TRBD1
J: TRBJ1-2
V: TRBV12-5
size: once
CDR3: CASDPEVSGGSGHYGYTF
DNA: TGTGCTAGTGACCCAGAGGTGTCAGGGGGCTCTGGGCACTATGGCTACACCTTC

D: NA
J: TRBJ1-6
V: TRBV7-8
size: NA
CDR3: CASSRHRVRSPLHF
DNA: TGTGCCAGCAGCCGTCACAGGGTGCGGTCACCCCTCCACTTT

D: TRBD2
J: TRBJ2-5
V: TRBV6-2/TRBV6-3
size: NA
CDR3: CASSYPRLAGAAIRPETQYF
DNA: TGTGCCAGCAGTTACCCGAGACTAGCGGGAGCCGCCATCCGACCAGAGACCCAGTACTTC

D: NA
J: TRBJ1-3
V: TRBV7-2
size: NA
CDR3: CASSLAQTGSGNTIYF
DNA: TGTGCCAGCAGCTTAGCCCAGACAGGCTCTGGAAACACCATATATTTT

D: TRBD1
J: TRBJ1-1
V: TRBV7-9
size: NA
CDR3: CASSSPLRDREAFF
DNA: TGTGCCAGCAGCTCACCCCTCCGGGACAGAGAAGCTTTCTTT

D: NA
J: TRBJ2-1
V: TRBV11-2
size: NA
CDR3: CASSLTGWSEQFF
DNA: TGTGCCAGCAGCTTGACAGGCTGGTCGGAGCAGTTCTTC

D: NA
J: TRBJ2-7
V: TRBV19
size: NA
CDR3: CASSPSTGDWAYEQYF
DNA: TGTGCCAGTAGTCCCTCAACCGGCGATTGGGCATACGAGCAGTACTTC

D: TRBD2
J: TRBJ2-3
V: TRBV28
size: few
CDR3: CASSLGLAGRGTQYF
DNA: TGTGCCAGCAGTTTGGGACTAGCGGGACGTGGTACGCAGTATTTT

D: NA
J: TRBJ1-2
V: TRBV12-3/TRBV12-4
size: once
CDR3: CASSLPGSGYTF
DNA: TGTGCCAGCAGTTTGCCCGGGAGTGGCTACACCTTC

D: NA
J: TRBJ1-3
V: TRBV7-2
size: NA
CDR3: CASSVTQGSGNTIYF
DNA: TGTGCCAGCAGCGTCACACAGGGCTCTGGAAACACCATATATTTT

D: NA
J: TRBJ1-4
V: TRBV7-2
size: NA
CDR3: CASSLQRPRGGEKLFF
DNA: TGTGCCAGCAGCCTCCAACGACCGCGAGGGGGTGAAAAACTGTTTTTT

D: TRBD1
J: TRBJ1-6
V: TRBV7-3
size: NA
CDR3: CASSLADRGSPLHF
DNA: TGTGCCAGCAGCTTAGCCGACAGGGGCTCACCCCTCCACTTT

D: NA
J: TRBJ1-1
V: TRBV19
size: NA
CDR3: CASIQLYRGAGTEAFF
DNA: TGTGCCAGTATCCAACTATACCGGGGGGCAGGCACTGAAGCTTTCTTT

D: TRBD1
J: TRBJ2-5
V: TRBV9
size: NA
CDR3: CASSVVTGATQYF
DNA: TGTGCCAGCAGCGTAGTGACAGGGGCGACCCAGTACTTC

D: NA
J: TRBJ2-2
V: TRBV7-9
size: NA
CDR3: CASSHGQNTGELFF
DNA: TGTGCCAGCAGCCATGGACAGAACACCGGGGAGCTGTTTTTT

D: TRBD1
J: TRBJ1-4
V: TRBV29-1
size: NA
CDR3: CSVDSGGDEKLFF
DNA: TGCAGCGTTGATTCAGGGGGTGACGAAAAACTGTTTTTT

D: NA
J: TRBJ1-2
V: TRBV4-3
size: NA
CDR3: CASSQEQGEGYTF
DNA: TGCGCCAGCAGCCAAGAACAAGGGGAAGGCTACACCTTC

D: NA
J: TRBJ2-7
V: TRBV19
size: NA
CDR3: CASRLETGTSEQYF
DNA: TGTGCCAGTAGACTAGAAACAGGGACCTCCGAGCAGTACTTC

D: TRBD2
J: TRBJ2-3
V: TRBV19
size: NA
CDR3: CASSPSPSGSTDTQYF
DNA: TGTGCCAGTAGCCCGAGCCCTAGCGGTAGCACAGATACGCAGTATTTT

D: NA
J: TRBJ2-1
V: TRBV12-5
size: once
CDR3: CASGLSDNEQFF
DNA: TGTGCTAGTGGTTTGTCCGACAATGAGCAGTTCTTC

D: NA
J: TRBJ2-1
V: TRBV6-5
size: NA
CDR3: CASSKRTGEVDEQFF
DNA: TGTGCCAGCAGCAAAAGAACAGGGGAGGTAGATGAGCAGTTCTTC

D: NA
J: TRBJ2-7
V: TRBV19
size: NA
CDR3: CASSIIGPSGEQYF
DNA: TGTGCCAGTAGTATAATCGGCCCCAGCGGCGAGCAGTACTTC

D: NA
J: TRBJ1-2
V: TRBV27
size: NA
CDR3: CASSLGQSYGYTF
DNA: TGTGCCAGCAGCCTGGGGCAGAGTTATGGCTACACCTTC

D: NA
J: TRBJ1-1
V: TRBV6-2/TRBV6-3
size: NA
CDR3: CASSSGFVAFF
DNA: TGTGCCAGCAGTTCAGGGTTTGTTGCTTTCTTT

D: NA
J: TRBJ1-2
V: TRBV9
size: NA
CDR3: CASSVDPQGRQGF
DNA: TGTGCCAGCAGCGTAGACCCACAGGGACGGCAAGGCTTC

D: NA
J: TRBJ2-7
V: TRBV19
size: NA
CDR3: CATRGSYEQYF
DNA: TGTGCCACTCGGGGTTCCTACGAGCAGTACTTC

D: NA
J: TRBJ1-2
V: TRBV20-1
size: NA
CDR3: CSARSVYGYTF
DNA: TGCAGTGCTAGATCCGTATATGGCTACACCTTC